This TCR beta chain emerged from a study of blood T cell repertoires in COVID-19. Study-wide background: There were acute and convalescent COVID-19 samples, and they came from the United States, Italy and Spain. In each case, the material was cDNA or gDNA derived from T cells, B-cell-depleted T cells, or PBMCs.

In this sample, this clone turned up a few times. In the original workflow: Nucleated cell number was recorded as an estimate derived from reference gene primer amplification. Data came from immunoSEQ multiplex PCR; TCRdb stores just in-frame clones and leaves some out. Clone size and the V and J calls come from that table; the DNA yielded D and trimming. The sample has some 110,000 clones, approximately 72% seen once; the top ten hold approximately 20%. Germline CDR1 SGDLS, CDR2 YYNGEE. The ends lost 2 bases at V and 3 bases at J; junction bases unmatched: 3. The CDR3 contains 14 residues. The sequence came from a woman in her 70s with acute or convalescent COVID-19. What was sequenced was peripheral blood. This sequence joins TRBV9 and TRBJ1-2; TRBD1 matches at 8 bases. CDR3 DNA: TGTGCCAGCAGCGTGGCGACAGGGGACTATGGCTACACCTTC. Translation gives CASSVATGDYGYTF. Variable domain in full (rest from reference TRBV9 and TRBJ1-2): DSGVTQTPKHLITATGQRVTLRCSPRSGDLSVYWYQQSLDQGLQFLIQYYNGEERAKGNILERFSAQQFPDLHSELNLSSLELGDSALYFCASSVATGDYGYTFGSGTRLTVV.